The clone carrying this T cell receptor beta chain was counted between two and nine times. No antigen is known for it. From germline, CDR1 is DFQATT and CDR2 SNEGSKA (reference sequence). This CDR3 has 12 amino acids. Trimming stripped 0 bases from V and 7 bases from J, with 10 bases between. Using a J-beta primer mix together with a sample-barcoded 5' primer, a second PCR was run for about 6 to 11 cycles. TCRdb reprocessed the 5' RACE reads via MiXCR and lists one record per CDR3 protein. Of about 400,000 distinct CDR3 sequences in the sample, approximately 52% were seen once. This record belongs to a study of blood T cells in healthy people across ages. Study-wide results and limits: Unsorted PBMCs blocked a conclusive comparison of naive and antigen-experienced cells.

This TCR came from a man between 60 and 75 years old in good health. The chain combines TRBV20-1 with TRBJ2-7, with D possibly matching TRBD2 (6 bases). Sequences were obtained from blood. CDR3 DNA sequence: TGCAGTGCTAGAGAAGGGGCGGGGGAGCAGTACTTC. Its protein product is CSAREGAGEQYF.